The present T cell receptor (beta chain) was sequenced within a study of PD-1 blockade in classical Hodgkin lymphoma. Every patient was affected by relapse after autologous stem cell transplantation, while exposure to brentuximab vedotin was not uniform. Produced via immunoSEQ multiplex PCR; TCRdb's table is partial and in-frame only. Here the sample spans 20,000 to 25,000 clones, 65% to 90% being singletons. V dropped 4 bases and J dropped 0 bases, with 13 bases sitting between them. CDR3 length: 16 amino acids. Germline CDR1 reads MNHNS; CDR2 reads SASEGT. For this clone: The antigen is undetermined.

Study results and limitations: Whereas CD4+ TCR diversity had risen significantly by C4D1, CD8+ TCR diversity had not. Baseline TCR diversity was reportedly lower in newly diagnosed patients than in healthy donors. It was reported as lower still in relapsed/refractory patients.

This receptor was taken from a human donor with classical Hodgkin lymphoma. The sequenced sample was peripheral blood mononuclear cells (PBMCs), obtained before the second cycle of nivolumab. The chain couples TRBV6-1 to TRBJ2-1, with D perhaps being TRBD1 or TRBD2 (5 bases each). CDR3 amino acids: CASSGGTGTSYNEQFF. As DNA, the CDR3 is TGTGCCAGCAGTGGGGGGACGGGTACCTCCTACAATGAGCAGTTCTTC.